This paragraph covers one TCR beta chain sequence. These data originate in a study of blood T cell repertoires in COVID-19. On the study more broadly: Samples taken during acute and convalescent COVID-19 were collected in the United States, Italy and Spain.

Assay used: immunoSEQ multiplex PCR; TCRdb lists only in-frame clones, some missing. The sample contains approximately 160,000 clones, more than 75% of which appear only once. Per germline, CDR1 WSHSY and CDR2 SAAADI. CDR3 length: 14 residues. Deletions cut 3 bases from V and 2 bases from J, with 11 bases between. Sequenced: PBMCs or T cells enriched from blood (not recorded which). The chain combines TRBV10-2 with TRBJ2-7, with unresolved D. This TCR came from a woman aged 50 to 60 who had recovered from COVID-19. The chain's CDR3 is CASSDIAVPYEQYF. CDR3 coding DNA: TGCGCCAGCAGTGACATAGCTGTTCCCTACGAGCAGTACTTC.